These T cell receptor beta chains were read from a single sample in a study of blood T cell repertoires in COVID-19. Profiling relied on immunoSEQ multiplex PCR, and the TCRdb table lists in-frame clones only, not all of them. The profile covers tens of thousands of clones, with around nine tenths appearing a single time and 62% taken by the ten largest. Material: peripheral blood. The receptors originated from a man in his sixties or seventies with acute or convalescent COVID-19. Each CDR3 is given with its conserved first and last residue. The D gene is left open where the match is weak. Size tells how often a clone was seen (once, few, many) or the class of an expanded clone, and some rows leave it out.

TRBV19	TRBJ2-5	NA	TRBD2	TGTGCCAGTAGTGCCCGGGGGCGGGGGGGCGAGACCCAGTACTTC	CASSARGRGGETQYF
TRBV2	TRBJ1-2	NA	NA	TGTGCCAGCAGTCCCCGGCGGTATGGCTACACCTTC	CASSPRRYGYTF
TRBV5-6	TRBJ2-3	NA	NA	TGTGCCAGCAGCTTATGGACCGGCGGGCCGCAGTATTTT	CASSLWTGGPQYF
TRBV7-2	TRBJ1-3	NA	NA	TGTGCCAGCAGCTTAGTAGGGGCTCGTGGAAACACCATATATTTT	CASSLVGARGNTIYF
TRBV6-1	TRBJ1-6	NA	NA	TGTGCCAGCAGTGAGACCAGGGTCCCTAATTCACCCCTCCACTTT	CASSETRVPNSPLHF
TRBV5-1	TRBJ2-2	once	TRBD1	TGCGCCAGCAGCTCGCGACAGGGGGCGAACACCGGGGAGCTGTTTTTT	CASSSRQGANTGELFF
TRBV6-2/TRBV6-3	TRBJ2-5	NA	TRBD1	TGTGCCAGCAGTTACGCCAGGGGGCAGCGACAAGAGACCCAGTACTTC	CASSYARGQRQETQYF
TRBV6-1	TRBJ1-3	NA	NA	TGTGCCAGCAGTGATCCGGGGGGCTCTGGAAACACCATATATTTT	CASSDPGGSGNTIYF
TRBV5-4	TRBJ2-7	NA	NA	TGTGCCAGCAGCTTGGACACGCAGTACGAGCAGTACTTC	CASSLDTQYEQYF
TRBV7-8	TRBJ2-1	NA	NA	TGTGCCAGCAGCTTAGAAGGACTCAACTCCTACAATGAGCAGTTCTTC	CASSLEGLNSYNEQFF
TRBV18	TRBJ1-1	NA	TRBD1	TGTGCCAGCTCACCGGACAGGGACACTGAAGCTTTCTTT	CASSPDRDTEAFF
TRBV7-2	TRBJ2-7	NA	NA	TGTGCCAGCAGCTTAGAATCAGGGTCCTACGAGCAGTACTTC	CASSLESGSYEQYF
TRBV29-1	TRBJ1-1	NA	NA	TGCAGCGTTATGGAGACGGTAGCTAACACTGAAGCTTTCTTT	CSVMETVANTEAFF
TRBV12-3/TRBV12-4	TRBJ1-1	NA	NA	TGTGCCAGCAGTGCCAGGGATGAAGCTTTCTTT	CASSARDEAFF
TRBV18	TRBJ2-7	NA	NA	TGTGCCAGCTCACCCAGGCGGGGCCCCTACGAGCAGTACTTC	CASSPRRGPYEQYF
TRBV29-1	TRBJ1-3	NA	NA	TGCAGCGGGATAACCGGACAGAACACCATATATTTT	CSGITGQNTIYF
TRBV7-3	TRBJ2-2	NA	NA	TGTGCCAGCAGCACCGGCTCGCGGGACGGGGAGCTGTTTTTT	CASSTGSRDGELFF
TRBV9	TRBJ2-2	few	NA	TGTGCCAGCAGGACTACGAACACCGGGGAGCTGTTTTTT	CASRTTNTGELFF
TRBV5-8	TRBJ1-2	NA	NA	TGTGCCAGCAGCTTCAAGGGAGACTATGGCTACACCTTC	CASSFKGDYGYTF
TRBV6-5	TRBJ2-7	NA	TRBD2	TGTGCCAGTGCCCCTAGCGGTCCTTACGAGCAGTACTTC	CASAPSGPYEQYF